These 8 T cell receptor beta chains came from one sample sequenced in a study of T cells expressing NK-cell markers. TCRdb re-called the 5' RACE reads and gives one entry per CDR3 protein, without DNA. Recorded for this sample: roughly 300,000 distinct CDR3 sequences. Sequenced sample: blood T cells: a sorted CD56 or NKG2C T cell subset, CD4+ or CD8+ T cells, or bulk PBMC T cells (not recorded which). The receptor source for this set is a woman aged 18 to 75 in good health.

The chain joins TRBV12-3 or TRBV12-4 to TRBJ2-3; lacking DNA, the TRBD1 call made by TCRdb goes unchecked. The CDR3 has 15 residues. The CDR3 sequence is CASTLGPGVEGPQYF.

The CDR3 protein is CASSQVPTVGSPLHF. The rearrangement uses TRBV4-3 and TRBJ1-6; TCRdb lists TRBD1, though no DNA is available to test this call. The CDR3 is 15 amino acids. CDR1 and CDR2 from the germline V gene are LGHNA and YSLEER.

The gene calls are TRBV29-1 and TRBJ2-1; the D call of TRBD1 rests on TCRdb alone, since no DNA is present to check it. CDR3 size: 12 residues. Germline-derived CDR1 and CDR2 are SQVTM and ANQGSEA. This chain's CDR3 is CSVVRRGNEQFF.

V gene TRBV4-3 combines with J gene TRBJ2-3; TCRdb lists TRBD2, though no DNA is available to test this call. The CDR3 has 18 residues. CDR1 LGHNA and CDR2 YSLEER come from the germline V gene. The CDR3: CASSQVRRGGGSGDTQYF.

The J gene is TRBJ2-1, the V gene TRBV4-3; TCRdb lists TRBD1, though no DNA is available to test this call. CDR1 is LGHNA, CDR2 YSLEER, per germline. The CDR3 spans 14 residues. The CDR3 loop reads CASRRDRAYNEQFF.

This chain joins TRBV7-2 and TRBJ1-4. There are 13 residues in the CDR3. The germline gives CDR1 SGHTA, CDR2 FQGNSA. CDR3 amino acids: CASSLKRLEKLFF.

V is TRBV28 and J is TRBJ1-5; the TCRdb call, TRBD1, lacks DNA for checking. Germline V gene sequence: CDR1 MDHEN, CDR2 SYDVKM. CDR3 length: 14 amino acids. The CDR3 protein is CASSQGGSNQPQHF.

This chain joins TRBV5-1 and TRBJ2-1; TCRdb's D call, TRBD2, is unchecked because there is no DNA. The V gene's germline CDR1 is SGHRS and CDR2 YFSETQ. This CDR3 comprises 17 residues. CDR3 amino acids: CASSLGVGDYSYNEQFF.